This record covers a single T cell receptor (beta chain). Its antigen is as yet unknown. The sample is drawn from a study of shared clonotypes between healthy human individuals. Study findings and constraints: Memory subsets generally showed lower estimated richness than naive subsets.

This CDR3 contains 15 residues. V was shortened by 4 bases and J by 8 bases, with 17 bases between the two germline ends. CDR1 is MDHEN, CDR2 SYDVKM, per germline. 200 to 250 ng DNA, around 30,000 T cell genomes, went into each sorted-subset replicate PCR. Clones were read by immunoSEQ multiplex PCR, and TCRdb kept only the in-frame ones, dropping some. The sample yields over 2 million clones, 92% seen once. Recent vaccinations or acute infections were absent in the healthy HIV-negative adult donors. Sequenced input: naive CD4+ T cells from PBMCs. Indicated subset: CD45RA+ positively selected. This clonotype originated in a man aged 18 to 35 in good health. Some clones in this sample may be carry-over from other donors' samples. The V gene is TRBV28, the J gene TRBJ1-4; weak D call: TRBD1 (6 bases). This chain's CDR3 is CASSSAGTMVEKLFF. In nucleotides, the CDR3 is TGTGCCAGCAGTTCAGCCGGGACAATGGTGGAAAAACTGTTTTTT.